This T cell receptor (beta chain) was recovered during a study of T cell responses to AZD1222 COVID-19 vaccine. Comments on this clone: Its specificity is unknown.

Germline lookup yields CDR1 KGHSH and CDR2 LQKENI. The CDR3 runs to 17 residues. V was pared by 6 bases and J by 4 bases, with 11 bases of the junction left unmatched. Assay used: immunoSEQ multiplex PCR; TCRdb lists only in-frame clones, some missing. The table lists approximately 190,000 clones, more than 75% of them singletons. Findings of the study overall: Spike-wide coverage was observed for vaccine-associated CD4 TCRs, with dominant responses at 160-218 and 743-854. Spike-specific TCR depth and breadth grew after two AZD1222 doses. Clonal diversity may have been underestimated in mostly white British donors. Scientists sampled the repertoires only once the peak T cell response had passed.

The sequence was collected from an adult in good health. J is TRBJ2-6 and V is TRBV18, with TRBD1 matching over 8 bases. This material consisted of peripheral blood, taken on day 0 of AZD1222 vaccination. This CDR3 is CASSTDRVEYGANVLTF. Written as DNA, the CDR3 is TGTGCCAGCTCGACGGACAGGGTGGAGTACGGGGCCAACGTCCTGACTTTC.